At least ten counts were recorded for the clone carrying this T cell receptor beta chain. The target antigen is unknown. Individual cDNA molecules each received unique molecular identifiers attached to them. TCRdb re-called the 5' RACE reads with MiXCR, one entry per CDR3 protein. Of 30,000 or so distinct CDR3 sequences listed, about 6.7% are singletons. Germline V lookup: CDR1 LNHDA, CDR2 SQIVND (reference sequence). V was clipped by 6 bases and J by 0 bases, with 8 bases between them. CDR3 length: 13 residues. The data derive from a study of early T cells in non-severe SARS-CoV-2 infection. Study-level background: Sequencing was performed on bulk RNA from unsorted whole blood, leaving chains unpaired. General study findings and limits: VDJdb-based matching was biased toward anti-spike CD8 responses and missed private and CD4 specificities.

The rearrangement joins TRBV19 to TRBJ1-1, with D possibly matching TRBD1 (5 bases). Sequenced material: whole blood. This receptor was taken from an adult who was a healthcare worker with PCR-confirmed SARS-CoV-2 infection or an uninfected control (not recorded which). As DNA, the CDR3 is TGTGCCAGTAGAGACAGCATGAACACTGAAGCTTTCTTT. It yields the protein CASRDSMNTEAFF.